The sequence of this TCR beta chain was determined in a study of blood T cells in healthy people across ages. Next came a second PCR, run for about 7 to 12 cycles, which used a sample-barcoded 5' primer along with a J-beta primer mix. TCRdb itself ran the 5' RACE reads through MiXCR, one entry per CDR3 protein. Of just over 1 million distinct CDR3 sequences in the sample, around 45% were seen once. V was pared by 5 bases and J by 3 bases, with 7 bases between. From germline, CDR1 is SQVTM and CDR2 ANQGSEA. The CDR3 totals 11 residues. The draw of peripheral blood yielded approximately 10 milliliters from each donor.

The origin of this receptor is a woman between 55 and 75 years old in good health. V is TRBV29-1 and J is TRBJ1-1; the D is unclear. The specimen was blood. The chain's CDR3 is CSVTDHTEAFF. The DNA of the CDR3 is TGCAGCGTTACCGACCACACTGAAGCTTTCTTT.